The source of this T cell receptor beta chain is a study of OX40 agonist ivuxolimab in advanced cancers. Whole-study context: At doses from 0.01 to 10 mg/kg, patients were given intravenous ivuxolimab every 2 weeks. Partial responses were achieved by three patients, one with hepatocellular carcinoma and two with cutaneous melanoma.

General study findings and limits: CD4+ and CD8+ T cells in blood underwent clonal expansion by week 6 at 0.1 to 3.0 mg/kg. Certain nonresponding patients likewise had low normalized T-cell clonal expansion.

Profiling relied on immunoSEQ multiplex PCR, and the TCRdb table lists in-frame clones only, not all of them. The repertoire holds about 67,000 clones, with 87% as singletons. Trimming took off 0 bases at V and 6 bases at J, with 15 bases between the two ends. The germline V gene encodes CDR1 SGDLS and CDR2 YYNGEE. The CDR3 sequence is 15 residues long. Of note for this clone: The antigen remains unidentified.

The chain carries TRBV9 and TRBJ1-2; the D is unclear. This clonotype originated in an adult with an advanced solid tumor such as melanoma, head and neck, liver or kidney cancer. Specimen: CD4+ or CD8+ T cells sorted from blood, collected in a trial of the OX40 agonist ivuxolimab. CDR3 nucleotide sequence: TGTGCCAGCAGCGTAGGGGTTTTCCCGACCGATGGCTACACCTTC. Protein sequence: CASSVGVFPTDGYTF.